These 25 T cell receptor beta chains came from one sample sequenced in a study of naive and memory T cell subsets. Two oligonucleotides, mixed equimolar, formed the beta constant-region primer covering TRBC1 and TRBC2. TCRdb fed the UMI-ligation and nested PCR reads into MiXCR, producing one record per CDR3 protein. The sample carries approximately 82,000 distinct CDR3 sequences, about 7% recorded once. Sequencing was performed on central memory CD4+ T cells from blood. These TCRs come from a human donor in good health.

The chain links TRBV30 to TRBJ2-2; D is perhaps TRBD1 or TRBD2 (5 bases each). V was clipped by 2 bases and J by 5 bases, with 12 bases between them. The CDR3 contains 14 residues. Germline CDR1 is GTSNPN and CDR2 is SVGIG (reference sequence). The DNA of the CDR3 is TGTGCCTGGAGTCGGGGCAGGCGGACCGGGGAGCTGTTTTTT. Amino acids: CAWSRGRRTGELFF.

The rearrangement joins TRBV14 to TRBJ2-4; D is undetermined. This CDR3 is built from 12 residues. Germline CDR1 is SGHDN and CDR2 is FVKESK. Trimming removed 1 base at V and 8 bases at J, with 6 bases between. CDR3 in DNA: TGTGCCAGCAGCCAAGTAATTGACATTCAGTACTTC. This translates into CASSQVIDIQYF.

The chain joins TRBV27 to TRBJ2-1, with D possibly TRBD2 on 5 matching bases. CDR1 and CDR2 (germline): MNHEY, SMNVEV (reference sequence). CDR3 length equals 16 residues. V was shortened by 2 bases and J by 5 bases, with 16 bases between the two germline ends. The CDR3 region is CASSLRTGRRDNEQFF. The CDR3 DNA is TGTGCCAGCAGTTTACGGACGGGGAGACGTGACAATGAGCAGTTCTTC.

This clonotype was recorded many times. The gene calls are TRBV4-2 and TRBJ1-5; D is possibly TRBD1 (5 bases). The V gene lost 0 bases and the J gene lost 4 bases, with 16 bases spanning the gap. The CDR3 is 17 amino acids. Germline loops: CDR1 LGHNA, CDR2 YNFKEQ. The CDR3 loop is CASSQEGEAPGNQPQHF. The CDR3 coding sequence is TGTGCCAGCAGCCAAGAGGGGGAGGCCCCTGGAAATCAGCCCCAGCATTTT.

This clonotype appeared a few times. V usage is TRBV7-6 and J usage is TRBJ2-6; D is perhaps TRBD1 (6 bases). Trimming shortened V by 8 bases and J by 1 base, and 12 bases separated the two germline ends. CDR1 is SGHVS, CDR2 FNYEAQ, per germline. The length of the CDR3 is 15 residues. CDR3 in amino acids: CASGGAVSGANVLTF. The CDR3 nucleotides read TGTGCCAGCGGGGGCGCCGTGTCTGGGGCCAACGTCCTGACTTTC.

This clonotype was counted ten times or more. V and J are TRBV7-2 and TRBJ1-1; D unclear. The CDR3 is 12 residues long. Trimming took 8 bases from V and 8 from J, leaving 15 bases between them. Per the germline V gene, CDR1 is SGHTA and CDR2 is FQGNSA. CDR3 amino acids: CASLTSGTEAFF. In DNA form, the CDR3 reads TGTGCCAGCCTCACGTCGGGCACGGAAGCTTTCTTT.

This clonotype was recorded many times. The CDR3 DNA sequence: TGTGCCAGCATGCTAGCTATTAACTACAATGAGCAGTTCTTC. It encodes CASMLAINYNEQFF. This chain links TRBV7-2 with TRBJ2-1; a weak D match, TRBD2 (5 bases). V shed 7 bases and J shed 3 bases, with 13 bases lying between them. CDR1 and CDR2 from the germline V gene are SGHTA and FQGNSA. This CDR3 contains 14 residues. Drawing the rest from reference TRBV7-2 and TRBJ2-1, the complete variable domain is GAGVSQSPSNKVTEKGKDVELRCDPISGHTALYWYRQSLGQGLEFLIYFQGNSAPDKSGLPSDRFSAERTGGSVSTLTIQRTQQEDSAVYLCASMLAINYNEQFFGPGTRLTVL.

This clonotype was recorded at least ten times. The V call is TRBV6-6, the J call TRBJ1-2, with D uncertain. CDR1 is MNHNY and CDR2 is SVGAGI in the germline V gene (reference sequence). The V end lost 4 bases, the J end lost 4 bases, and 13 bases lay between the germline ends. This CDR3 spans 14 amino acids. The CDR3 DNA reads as TGTGCCAGCAGTTCAACCTCCCAATCCTATGGCTACACCTTC. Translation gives CASSSTSQSYGYTF.

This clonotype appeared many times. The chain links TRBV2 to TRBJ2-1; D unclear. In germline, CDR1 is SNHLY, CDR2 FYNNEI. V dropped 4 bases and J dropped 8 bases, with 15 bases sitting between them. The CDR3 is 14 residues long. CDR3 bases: TGTGCCAGCAGTGCCATAAGGAGCACCCATGAGCAGTTCTTC. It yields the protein CASSAIRSTHEQFF.

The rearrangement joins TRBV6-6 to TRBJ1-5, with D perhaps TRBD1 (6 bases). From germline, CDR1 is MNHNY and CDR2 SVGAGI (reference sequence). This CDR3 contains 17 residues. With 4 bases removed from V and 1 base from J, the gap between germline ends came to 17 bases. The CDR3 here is CASSSQFQGLSNQPQHF. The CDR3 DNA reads TGTGCCAGCAGTTCACAATTCCAGGGGCTCAGCAATCAGCCCCAGCATTTT.

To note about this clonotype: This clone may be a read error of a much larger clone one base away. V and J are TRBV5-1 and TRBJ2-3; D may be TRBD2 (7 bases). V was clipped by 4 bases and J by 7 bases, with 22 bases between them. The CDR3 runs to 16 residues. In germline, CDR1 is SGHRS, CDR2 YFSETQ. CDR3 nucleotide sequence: TGCGCCAGCAGCCCGGCCCCGGGAGGAGGGGGATATACGCAGTATTTT. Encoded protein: CASSPAPGGGGYTQYF.

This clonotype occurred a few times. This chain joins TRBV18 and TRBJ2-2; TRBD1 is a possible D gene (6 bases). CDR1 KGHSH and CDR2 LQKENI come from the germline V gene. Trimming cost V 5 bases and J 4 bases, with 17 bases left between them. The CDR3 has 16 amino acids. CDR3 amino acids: CASSSPPGHVTGELFF. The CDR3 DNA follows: TGTGCCAGCTCATCCCCGCCGGGACACGTCACCGGGGAGCTGTTTTTT.

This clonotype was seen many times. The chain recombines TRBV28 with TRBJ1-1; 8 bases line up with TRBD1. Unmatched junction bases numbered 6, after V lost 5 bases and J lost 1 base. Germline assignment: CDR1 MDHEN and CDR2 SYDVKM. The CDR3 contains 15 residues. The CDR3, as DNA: TGTGCCAGCAGTCCACCGGACAGGGAGAACACTGAAGCTTTCTTT. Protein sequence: CASSPPDRENTEAFF.

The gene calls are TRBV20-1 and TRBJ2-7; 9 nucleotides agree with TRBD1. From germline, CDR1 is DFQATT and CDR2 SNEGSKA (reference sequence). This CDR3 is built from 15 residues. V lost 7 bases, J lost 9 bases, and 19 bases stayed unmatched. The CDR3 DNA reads TGCAGTGGGACGAAACCGGGACAGGGTCGTCTGGTGCAGTACTTC. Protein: CSGTKPGQGRLVQYF.

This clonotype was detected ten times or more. The CDR3 here is CASSLLVGAQPQHF. DNA for the CDR3: TGTGCCAGCAGTTTATTGGTCGGGGCTCAGCCCCAGCATTTT. The V and J genes are TRBV28 and TRBJ1-5; D may be TRBD1 (5 bases). Trimming pared 1 base from V and 6 bases from J, leaving 10 bases between. The V gene's germline CDR1 is MDHEN and CDR2 SYDVKM. CDR3 length equals 14 residues.

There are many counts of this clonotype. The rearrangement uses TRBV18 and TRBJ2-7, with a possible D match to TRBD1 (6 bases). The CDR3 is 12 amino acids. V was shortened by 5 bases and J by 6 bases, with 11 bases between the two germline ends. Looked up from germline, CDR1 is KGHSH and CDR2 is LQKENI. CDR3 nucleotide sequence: TGTGCCAGCTCATCCCGACAGGTCGAGCAGTACTTC. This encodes CASSSRQVEQYF.

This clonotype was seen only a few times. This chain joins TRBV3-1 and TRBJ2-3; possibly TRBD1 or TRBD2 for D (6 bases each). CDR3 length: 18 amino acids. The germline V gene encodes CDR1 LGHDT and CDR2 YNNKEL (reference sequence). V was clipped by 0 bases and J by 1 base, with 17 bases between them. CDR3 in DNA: TGTGCCAGCAGCCAAGAATTCGGGGGACATTCTGGCACAGATACGCAGTATTTT. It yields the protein CASSQEFGGHSGTDTQYF.

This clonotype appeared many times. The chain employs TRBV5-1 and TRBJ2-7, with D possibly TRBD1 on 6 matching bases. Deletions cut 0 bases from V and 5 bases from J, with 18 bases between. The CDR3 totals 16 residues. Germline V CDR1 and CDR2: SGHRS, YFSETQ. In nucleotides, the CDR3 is TGCGCCAGCAGCTTGGCCATGACACAGGGATTCCACGAGCAGTACTTC. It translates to CASSLAMTQGFHEQYF.

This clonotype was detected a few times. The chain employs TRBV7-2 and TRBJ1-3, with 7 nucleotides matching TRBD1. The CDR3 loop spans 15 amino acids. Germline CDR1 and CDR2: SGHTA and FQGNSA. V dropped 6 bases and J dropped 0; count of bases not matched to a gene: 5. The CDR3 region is CASRRGTASGNTIYF. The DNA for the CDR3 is TGTGCCAGCAGAAGGGGGACAGCCTCTGGAAACACCATATATTTT.

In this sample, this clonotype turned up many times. This CDR3 reads CASSQEVGRDNEQFF. CDR3 bases: TGTGCCAGCAGCCAAGAAGTGGGACGGGACAATGAGCAGTTCTTC. V and J are TRBV14 and TRBJ2-1; D may be TRBD1 or TRBD2 (5 bases each). This CDR3 is 15 amino acids long. Germline lookup yields CDR1 SGHDN and CDR2 FVKESK. V was cut by 0 bases and J by 5 bases, with 11 bases left in between. The entire variable domain, with the rest obtained from reference TRBV14 and TRBJ2-1, is as follows: EAGVTQFPSHSVIEKGQTVTLRCDPISGHDNLYWYRRVMGKEIKFLLHFVKESKQDESGMPNNRFLAERTGGTYSTLKVQPAELEDSGVYFCASSQEVGRDNEQFFGPGTRLTVL.

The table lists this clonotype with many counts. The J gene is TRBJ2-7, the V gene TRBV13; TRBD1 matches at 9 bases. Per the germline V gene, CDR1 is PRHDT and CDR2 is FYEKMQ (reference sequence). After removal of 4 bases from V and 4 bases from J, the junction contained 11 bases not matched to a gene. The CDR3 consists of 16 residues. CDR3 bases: TGTGCCAGCAGCTCCAGTGGGACAGGGCCGGTTTACGAGCAGTACTTC. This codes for CASSSSGTGPVYEQYF.

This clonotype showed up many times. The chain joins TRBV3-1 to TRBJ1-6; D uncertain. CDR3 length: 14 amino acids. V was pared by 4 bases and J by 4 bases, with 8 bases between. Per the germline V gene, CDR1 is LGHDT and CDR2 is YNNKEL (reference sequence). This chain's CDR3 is CASSRNRYNSPLHF. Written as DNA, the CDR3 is TGTGCCAGCAGCCGGAACAGATATAATTCACCCCTCCACTTT.

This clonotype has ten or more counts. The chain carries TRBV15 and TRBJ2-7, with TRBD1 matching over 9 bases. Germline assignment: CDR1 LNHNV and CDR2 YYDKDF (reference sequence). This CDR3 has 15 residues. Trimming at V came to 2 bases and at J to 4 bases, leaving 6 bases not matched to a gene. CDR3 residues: CATSRSQGAGYEQYF. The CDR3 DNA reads TGTGCCACCAGCAGATCACAGGGGGCCGGTTACGAGCAGTACTTC.

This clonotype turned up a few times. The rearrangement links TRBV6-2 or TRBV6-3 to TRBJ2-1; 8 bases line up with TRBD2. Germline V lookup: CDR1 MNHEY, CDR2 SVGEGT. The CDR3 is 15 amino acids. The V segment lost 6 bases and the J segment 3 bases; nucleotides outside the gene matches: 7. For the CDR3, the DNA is TGTGCCAGCAGACCAACGGGGGGGCGCTACAATGAGCAGTTCTTC. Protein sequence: CASRPTGGRYNEQFF.

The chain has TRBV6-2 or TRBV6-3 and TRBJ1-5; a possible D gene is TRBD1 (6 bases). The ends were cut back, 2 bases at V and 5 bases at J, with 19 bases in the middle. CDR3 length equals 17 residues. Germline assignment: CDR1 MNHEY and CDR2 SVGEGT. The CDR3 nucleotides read TGTGCCAGCAGTTACACTCCGGGACACACTACTCATCAGCCCCAGCATTTT. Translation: CASSYTPGHTTHQPQHF.